This TCR beta chain was found in a study of T cells in Graves' hyperthyroidism and ophthalmopathy. Authors of the study amplified TCR beta CDR3 regions from RNA transcripts. The TCR CDR3 first-round RT-PCR relied on the HTBI primer set. From the multiplex PCR reads, TCRdb called clonotypes with MiXCR, one entry per CDR3 protein. Of hundreds of thousands of distinct CDR3 sequences detected, roughly 14% appear once; the ten largest clones hold 5.5% to 7.5%. This clonotype was counted ten times or more. The CDR3 is 14 amino acids. V shed 7 bases and J shed 0 bases, with 13 bases lying between them. CDR1 is MNHNS, CDR2 SASEGT, per germline.

The rearrangement joins TRBV6-1 to TRBJ2-7; D perhaps matches TRBD2 (7 bases). Specimen: blood. This sequence originates from a young woman with Graves' hyperthyroidism that later progressed to Graves' ophthalmopathy. The CDR3, as DNA: TGTGCCAGCATGCCGGCGGGGGCCTCCTACGAGCAGTACTTC. It specifies CASMPAGASYEQYF.